What follows are 4 T cell receptor beta chains derived from one specimen sequenced in a study of response to subunit inactivated influenza vaccine. Using its own MiXCR run on the RT-PCR reads, TCRdb lists one record per CDR3 protein. The sample includes about 650,000 distinct CDR3 sequences, less than 20% of them seen just once. Sequencing used PBMCs from blood, obtained approximately 13 days after vaccination. The receptors were sampled from a man aged 45-65 years who received an inactivated influenza vaccine.

This clonotype appeared many times. The chain links TRBV2 to TRBJ1-3; 7 nucleotides align to TRBD1. In germline, CDR1 is SNHLY, CDR2 FYNNEI. J was trimmed by 0 bases and V by 5 bases; bases with no gene match: 4. This CDR3 is built from 15 residues. The CDR3 nucleotides read TGTGCCAGCAGTCGCCGGGACAGCTCTGGAAACACCATATATTTT. This encodes CASSRRDSSGNTIYF.

The rearrangement links TRBV20-1 to TRBJ2-7, with 8 bases lining up with TRBD1. V trimming: 3 bases; J trimming: 2 bases; junction bases outside the gene matches: 6. This CDR3 spans 14 amino acids. Germline V gene data show CDR1 as DFQATT and CDR2 as SNEGSKA (reference sequence). CDR3 sequence: CSARPGTGPYEQYF. In nucleotides, the CDR3 is TGCAGTGCTAGGCCCGGGACAGGTCCCTACGAGCAGTACTTC.

This clonotype has only a few counts. V and J are TRBV4-3 and TRBJ1-2, with D unresolved. The CDR3 covers 16 residues. From germline, CDR1 is LGHNA and CDR2 YSLEER. V gave up 0 bases and J gave up 3 bases, with 14 bases separating them. This CDR3 is CASSQDRQRPDYGYTF. In nucleotides, the CDR3 is TGCGCCAGCAGCCAAGATCGGCAGCGCCCCGACTATGGCTACACCTTC.

This chain joins TRBV27 and TRBJ2-1; 8 nucleotides align to TRBD2. V was pared by 3 bases and J by 10 bases, with 11 bases of the junction left unmatched. Per the germline V gene, CDR1 is MNHEY and CDR2 is SMNVEV (reference sequence). This CDR3 is 15 amino acids long. CDR3 sequence: CASSFWLAGAGEQFF. CDR3 bases: TGTGCCAGCAGTTTTTGGCTAGCGGGCGCCGGGGAGCAGTTCTTC.